This TCR beta chain was retrieved from a study of blood T cell repertoires in COVID-19. Some clones are missing from TCRdb's copy, which holds only in-frame ones; the method was immunoSEQ multiplex PCR. Of 380,000 or so clones in the sample, 88% were seen once. Unmatched junction bases numbered 7, after V lost 3 bases and J lost 4 bases. Per germline, CDR1 LGHDT and CDR2 YNNKEL (reference sequence). This CDR3 is built from 15 residues. This clonotype was sampled from a middle-aged woman with acute COVID-19. Sequenced input: PBMCs or T cells enriched from blood (not recorded which). The chain couples TRBV3-1 (or the pseudogene TRBV3-2) to TRBJ1-1; 8 nucleotides agree with TRBD1. The DNA for the CDR3 is TGTGCCAGCAGCCAGCGGACAGGGTTGGGCACTGAAGCTTTCTTT. It yields the protein CASSQRTGLGTEAFF.